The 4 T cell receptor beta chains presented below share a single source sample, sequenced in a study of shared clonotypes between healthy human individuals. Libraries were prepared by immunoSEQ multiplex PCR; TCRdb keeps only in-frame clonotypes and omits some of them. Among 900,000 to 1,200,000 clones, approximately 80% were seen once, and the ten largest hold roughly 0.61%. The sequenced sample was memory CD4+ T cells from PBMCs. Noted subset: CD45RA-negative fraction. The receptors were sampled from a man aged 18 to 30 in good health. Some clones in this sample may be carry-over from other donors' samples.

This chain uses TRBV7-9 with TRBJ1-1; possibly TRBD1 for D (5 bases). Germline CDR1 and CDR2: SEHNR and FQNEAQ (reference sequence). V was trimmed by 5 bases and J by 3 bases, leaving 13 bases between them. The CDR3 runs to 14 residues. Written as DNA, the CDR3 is TGTGCCAGCAGCCTTCAGGGCTGGGACACTGAAGCTTTCTTT. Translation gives CASSLQGWDTEAFF.

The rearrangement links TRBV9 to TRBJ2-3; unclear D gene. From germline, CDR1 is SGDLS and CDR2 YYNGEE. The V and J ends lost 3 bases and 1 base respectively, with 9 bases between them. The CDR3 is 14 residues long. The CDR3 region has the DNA TGTGCCAGCAGCGGGGCCTCCGGCACAGATACGCAGTATTTT. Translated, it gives CASSGASGTDTQYF.

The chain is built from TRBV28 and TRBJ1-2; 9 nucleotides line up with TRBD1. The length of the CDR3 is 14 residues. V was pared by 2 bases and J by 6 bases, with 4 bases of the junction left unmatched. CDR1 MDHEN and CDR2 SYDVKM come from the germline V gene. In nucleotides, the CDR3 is TGTGCCAGCAGTTTACCCCGGACAGGGGATGGCTACACCTTC. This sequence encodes CASSLPRTGDGYTF.

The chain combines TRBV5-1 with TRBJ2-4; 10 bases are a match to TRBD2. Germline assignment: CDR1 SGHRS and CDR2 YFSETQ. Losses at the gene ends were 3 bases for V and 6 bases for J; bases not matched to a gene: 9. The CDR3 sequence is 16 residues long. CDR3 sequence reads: CASSSAASGSINIQYF. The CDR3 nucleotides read TGCGCCAGCAGCTCTGCGGCTAGCGGGAGTATAAACATTCAGTACTTC.